The 31 T cell receptor beta chains below were found in one sample sequenced in a study of T cell repertoires in cytomegalovirus infection. TCRdb re-analysed the reads in MiXCR, keeping a single row per CDR3 protein. The table has roughly 730,000 distinct CDR3 sequences, around 32% seen once. These TCRs' antigens remain unknown. Sequences were derived from cultured PBMCs, sampled from culture after CMV antigen stimulation. All receptors derive from a human donor in good health (CMV status not recorded). Some clones in this sample may be carry-over from other donors' samples.

This CDR3 is CASSEAPRKHF. CDR3 in DNA: TGTGCCAGCAGTGAAGCCCCCAGGAAGCATTTT. This rearrangement joins TRBV6-1 to TRBJ1-5; no firm D call. Germline CDR1 and CDR2: MNHNS and SASEGT. V was pared by 0 bases and J by 14 bases, with 8 bases between. CDR3 length: 11 residues.

In its sample, this clonotype was seen a few times. This chain connects TRBV6-2 or TRBV6-3 to TRBJ2-1; tentatively, D is TRBD1 (6 bases). CDR1 is MNHEY, CDR2 SVGEGT, per germline. The CDR3 totals 16 residues. Trimming stripped 2 bases from V and 8 bases from J, with 19 bases between. The CDR3 is CASSYIGARGLDEQFF. The CDR3 DNA reads TGTGCCAGCAGTTACATTGGGGCCAGGGGATTGGATGAGCAGTTCTTC.

The sample holds a few counts of this clonotype. The chain employs TRBV10-3 and TRBJ2-7; TRBD1 is a possible D gene (5 bases). CDR1 and CDR2 from the germline V gene are ENHRY and SYGVKD. The germline V and J ends were trimmed by 3 bases and 7 bases, with 10 bases remaining between them. There are 12 residues in the CDR3. The CDR3 region is CAISEGVLEQYF. DNA of the CDR3: TGTGCCATCAGTGAAGGGGTACTGGAGCAGTACTTC.

This chain connects TRBV2 to TRBJ2-1; the match to TRBD1 covers 8 bases. CDR3 length equals 15 residues. V lost 7 bases to trimming and J lost 0 bases; unmatched junction nucleotides: 5. Germline values: CDR1 SNHLY, CDR2 FYNNEI. The CDR3 sequence: CASTRDRSSYNEQFF. In DNA form, the CDR3 reads TGTGCCAGCACCCGGGACAGGAGCTCCTACAATGAGCAGTTCTTC.

The V and J genes are TRBV6-5 and TRBJ2-3, with 9 bases fitting TRBD2. CDR3 length: 16 residues. From germline, CDR1 is MNHEY and CDR2 SVGAGI. The J segment lost 5 bases and the V segment lost 0 bases, leaving 6 bases of the junction unmatched. As DNA, the CDR3 is TGTGCCAGCAGTTACTCGGGCGGGAGGGCAGGAGATACGCAGTATTTT. Translating it yields CASSYSGGRAGDTQYF.

This clonotype has only one observation. For the CDR3, the DNA is TGTGCCAGCAGCTTAGCGTCTTTCCTAGAGACCCAGTACTTC. Amino acids: CASSLASFLETQYF. The chain joins TRBV7-8 to TRBJ2-5; unclear D gene. Trimming cost V 0 bases and J 4 bases, with 9 bases left between them. CDR1 SGHVS and CDR2 FQNEAQ come from the germline V gene. The CDR3 runs 14 residues.

V gene TRBV11-2 combines with J gene TRBJ1-1; D ambiguous. The ends were cut back, 6 bases at V and 8 bases at J, with 13 bases in the middle. CDR1 and CDR2 (germline): SGHAT, FQNNGV. The CDR3 totals 12 residues. The CDR3 spells CASSRPALEAFF. In DNA, the CDR3 is TGTGCCAGCAGTCGGCCAGCCTTAGAAGCTTTCTTT. The complete variable domain, with remaining parts taken from reference TRBV11-2 and TRBJ1-1, reads EAGVAQSPRYKIIEKRQSVAFWCNPISGHATLYWYQQILGQGPKLLIQFQNNGVVDDSQLPKDRFSAERLKGVDSTLKIQPAKLEDSAVYLCASSRPALEAFFGQGTRLTVV.

Comment on this clonotype: A junction end diverges from the germline sequence, so it may reflect a read error. The chain recombines TRBV11-2 with TRBJ2-1; D could derive from TRBD1 or TRBD2 (6 bases each). The CDR3 consists of 12 residues. CDR1 is SGHAT, CDR2 FQNNGV, per germline. The CDR3 bases are TGTGCCAGCAGCCACCTAGGGGGAGGCTCCCTCTTC. It encodes CASSHLGGGSLF.

The table lists this clonotype with many counts. The V call is TRBV7-8, the J call TRBJ2-7; 9 bases map to TRBD1. Germline V lookup: CDR1 SGHVS, CDR2 FQNEAQ. This CDR3 has 14 amino acids. V shed 5 bases, J shed 3 bases, and the junction held 5 bases outside the gene matches. The CDR3 nucleotides are TGTGCCAGCAGCCTGTGGACAGGGGTCTACGAGCAGTACTTC. Protein: CASSLWTGVYEQYF.

The sample holds many counts of this clonotype. The chain is built from TRBV7-2 and TRBJ2-7, with a weak D call TRBD2 (5 bases). The CDR3 sequence is 14 residues long. V lost 0 bases and J lost 5, with 11 bases in between. CDR1 is SGHTA, CDR2 FQGNSA, per germline. The CDR3 nucleotides are TGTGCCAGCAGCTTAGCCCTGATCGGGGACGAGCAGTACTTC. This gives the protein CASSLALIGDEQYF.

The chain employs TRBV2 and TRBJ2-6; D is perhaps TRBD1 or TRBD2 (5 bases each). This CDR3 contains 15 residues. Germline V gene data show CDR1 as SNHLY and CDR2 as FYNNEI. V lost 9 bases and J 2 bases, leaving 14 bases between the germline ends. CDR3 residues: CASRGENTGANVLTF. As DNA, the CDR3 is TGTGCCAGTAGAGGGGAAAACACTGGGGCCAACGTCCTGACTTTC.

This clonotype was seen many times. This chain connects TRBV7-6 to TRBJ1-4, with 8 bases fitting TRBD1. Germline loops: CDR1 SGHVS, CDR2 FNYEAQ. This CDR3 spans 14 amino acids. After removal of 5 bases from V and 8 bases from J, the junction contained 7 bases not matched to a gene. The CDR3 region is CASSPTGAGEKLFF. The CDR3 DNA follows: TGTGCCAGCAGCCCGACAGGGGCCGGAGAAAAACTGTTTTTT.

The rearrangement uses TRBV18 and TRBJ2-3, with D tentatively TRBD2 (6 bases). Germline V gene sequence: CDR1 KGHSH, CDR2 LQKENI. CDR3 length equals 15 residues. V was cut by 2 bases and J by 6 bases, with 15 bases left in between. This CDR3 is CASSPYAGFTDTQYF. In nucleotides, the CDR3 is TGTGCCAGCTCACCATACGCGGGATTTACGGATACGCAGTATTTT.

This clonotype was detected many times. The CDR3 is CASSLTGSGPNSPLHF. The CDR3 DNA follows: TGTGCCAGCAGCTTAACGGGGTCAGGGCCGAATTCACCCCTCCACTTT. V usage is TRBV7-8 and J usage is TRBJ1-6; tentatively, D is TRBD1 (5 bases). The germline V gene has CDR1 SGHVS and CDR2 FQNEAQ. CDR3 size: 16 residues. The germline V and J ends were trimmed by 2 bases and 7 bases, with 15 bases remaining between them.

This clonotype was seen a few times. The chain carries TRBV6-1 and TRBJ2-5, with TRBD2 as a possible D gene (5 bases). The CDR3 consists of 14 residues. The germline gives CDR1 MNHNS, CDR2 SASEGT. V was shortened by 0 bases and J by 2 bases, with 7 bases between the two germline ends. The CDR3 coding sequence is TGTGCCAGCAGTGAAGCCTGGGAGCAAGAGACCCAGTACTTC. It translates to CASSEAWEQETQYF.

This clonotype was counted between two and nine times. The rearrangement links TRBV12-3 or TRBV12-4 to TRBJ2-1; 9 bases are shared with TRBD2. With 5 bases clipped from V and 8 bases from J, the junction kept 19 bases outside the gene matches. The CDR3 extends over 18 amino acids. The CDR3, as DNA: TGTGCCAGCAGTCGCCTAAGCCGACTAGCGGCCCACCAGGATGAGCAGTTCTTC. It codes for CASSRLSRLAAHQDEQFF.

This sequence joins TRBV2 and TRBJ2-3, with TRBD1 identical over 7 bases. V shed 3 bases and J 5 bases; nucleotides not matched to a gene: 5. The CDR3 runs 14 residues. CDR1 is SNHLY, CDR2 FYNNEI, per germline. The CDR3 is CASSDDRAIDTQYF. Written as DNA, the CDR3 is TGTGCCAGCAGTGACGACAGGGCGATAGATACGCAGTATTTT.

This clonotype turned up a few times. This chain connects TRBV7-9 to TRBJ2-3, with 10 bases that match TRBD2. The length of the CDR3 is 15 residues. Losses at the gene ends were 0 bases for V and 6 bases for J; bases not matched to a gene: 3. Germline-derived CDR1 and CDR2 are SEHNR and FQNEAQ (reference sequence). CDR3 coding DNA: TGTGCCAGCAGCTTAGCTACTAGCGGGGAGGATACGCAGTATTTT. Encoded protein: CASSLATSGEDTQYF.

This chain uses TRBV20-1 with TRBJ2-3, with 7 positions matching TRBD2. Trimming removed 5 bases from V and 11 bases from J; junction bases left unmatched: 13. This CDR3 contains 13 residues. Germline V gene lookup returns CDR1 DFQATT and CDR2 SNEGSKA (reference sequence). In DNA form, the CDR3 reads TGCAGTGCTCCGGGATCGGGGCCGGGGGGGCAGTATTTT. Amino acids: CSAPGSGPGGQYF.

This chain links TRBV19 with TRBJ2-1, with 11 bases identical to TRBD2. The CDR3 runs 14 residues. CDR1 is LNHDA and CDR2 is SQIVND in the germline V gene (reference sequence). V was pared by 8 bases and J by 7 bases, with 7 bases of the junction left unmatched. The CDR3 spells CASRELAGANEQFF. The CDR3 coding sequence is TGTGCCAGTCGAGAACTAGCGGGGGCGAATGAGCAGTTCTTC.

This chain uses TRBV6-5 with TRBJ1-4; TRBD1 aligns across 7 bases. CDR3 length equals 16 residues. Germline CDR1 reads MNHEY; CDR2 reads SVGAGI. J gave up 2 bases and V 5 bases, and 8 bases lay outside the gene matches. DNA for the CDR3: TGTGCCAGCAGTCGCCTAGGGGGCCCTACTAATGAAAAACTGTTTTTT. Its protein product is CASSRLGGPTNEKLFF.

This clonotype has a handful of counts. This chain links TRBV7-3 with TRBJ1-4, with D unresolved. Trimming left V 4 bases short and J 7 bases short, with 28 bases between. Per germline, CDR1 SGHTA and CDR2 FQGTGA. This CDR3 region has 19 residues. CDR3: CASSSPAEAPRRGREKLFF. The CDR3, as DNA: TGTGCCAGCAGCTCTCCTGCCGAGGCCCCCCGGAGAGGGCGTGAAAAACTGTTTTTT.

CDR3: CASSLVGSNTEAFF. The CDR3 DNA follows: TGTGCCAGCAGTTTAGTAGGATCGAACACTGAAGCTTTCTTT. This chain joins TRBV12-3 or TRBV12-4 and TRBJ1-1; no reliable D call. The CDR3 extends over 14 amino acids. The V gene lost 1 base and the J gene lost 1 base, with 7 bases spanning the gap.

This clonotype came up many times. This chain connects TRBV7-2 to TRBJ2-5, with D unresolved. Germline values: CDR1 SGHTA, CDR2 FQGNSA. With 2 bases removed from V and 1 base from J, the gap between germline ends came to 5 bases. This CDR3 has 13 amino acids. The CDR3 loop reads CASSLYSQETQYF. CDR3 sequence (DNA): TGTGCCAGCAGCTTATACAGCCAAGAGACCCAGTACTTC. The whole variable domain, filled in from reference TRBV7-2 and TRBJ2-5, reads GAGVSQSPSNKVTEKGKDVELRCDPISGHTALYWYRQSLGQGLEFLIYFQGNSAPDKSGLPSDRFSAERTGGSVSTLTIQRTQQEDSAVYLCASSLYSQETQYFGPGTRLLVL.

This clonotype has ten or more counts. V usage is TRBV7-2 and J usage is TRBJ2-7, with D tentatively TRBD2 (5 bases). This CDR3 is built from 14 residues. Trimming removed 0 bases from V and 5 bases from J, with 11 bases in between. CDR1 is SGHTA and CDR2 is FQGNSA in the germline V gene. CDR3 sequence (DNA): TGTGCCAGCAGCTTAGCGGGTAGCGTGGACGAGCAGTACTTC. Amino acid sequence: CASSLAGSVDEQYF.

V usage is TRBV3-1 and J usage is TRBJ2-7; TRBD2 matches 10 bases. The junction had 6 bases not matched to a gene; V was cut back by 5 bases and J by 2 bases. CDR3 length equals 15 residues. Germline CDR1 LGHDT, CDR2 YNNKEL (reference sequence). CDR3 sequence (DNA): TGTGCCAGCAGCAAAACACTAGCGGGGACCTACGAGCAGTACTTC. Protein product: CASSKTLAGTYEQYF.

This clonotype came up a few times. This chain connects TRBV28 to TRBJ1-5; the D gene is possibly TRBD1 (6 bases). Germline-derived CDR1 and CDR2 are MDHEN and SYDVKM. V dropped 2 bases and J dropped 2 bases, with 13 bases sitting between them. The CDR3 is made up of 16 amino acids. CDR3 sequence: CASSLVLGGGNQPQHF. CDR3 DNA: TGTGCCAGCAGTTTAGTGTTAGGGGGTGGCAATCAGCCCCAGCATTTT.

With respect to this clonotype: A read error may account for a junction end that differs from germline. The J gene is TRBJ2-2, the V gene TRBV5-6; weak D call: TRBD2 (6 bases). The CDR3 extends over 16 amino acids. Germline V CDR1 and CDR2: SGHDT, YYEEEE. The CDR3 DNA reads as TGTGCCAGCAACACCGGGGGTGGGAGCAGTGCACCGGGGAGCGTTTTT. Encoded protein: CASNTGGGSSAPGSVF.

Of note for this clonotype: A much larger clone differs by one base, so this may be a read error. The gene calls are TRBV7-2 and TRBJ1-1; D might be TRBD1 (5 bases). The V end lost 0 bases, the J end lost 2 bases, and 19 bases lay between the germline ends. The V gene's germline CDR1 is SGHTA and CDR2 FQGNSA. CDR3 length: 18 residues. The CDR3 loop is CASSLAGTQVGENTEAFF. CDR3 nucleotides: TGTGCCAGCAGCTTAGCGGGGACCCAGGTAGGGGAAAACACTGAAGCTTTCTTT.

The rearrangement links TRBV7-8 to TRBJ2-7; D call uncertain. The CDR3 sequence is 13 residues long. Germline CDR1 and CDR2: SGHVS and FQNEAQ. The V gene lost 3 bases and the J gene lost 4 bases, with 10 bases spanning the gap. DNA for the CDR3: TGTGCCAGCAGCTTCGGAGTGGTTTACGAGCAGTACTTC. It codes for CASSFGVVYEQYF.

This chain uses TRBV2 with TRBJ1-2; perhaps TRBD1 as D (5 bases). The CDR3 loop spans 15 amino acids. Germline V gene lookup returns CDR1 SNHLY and CDR2 FYNNEI. Trimming took off 7 bases at V and 4 bases at J, with 19 bases between the two ends. The CDR3 bases are TGTGCCAGCAACCCACCGGGAGGGGTCGGCTATGGCTACACCTTC. It is translated as CASNPPGGVGYGYTF.